A selection of T cell receptor beta chains follows, all from one sample in a study of Ad26.COV2.S vaccination and SARS-CoV-2 variants. Libraries were prepared by immunoSEQ multiplex PCR; TCRdb keeps only in-frame clonotypes and omits some of them. Of hundreds of thousands of clones listed, about 89% are singletons. The starting material was peripheral blood, obtained in a trial of Ad26.COV2.S vaccine versus placebo. Receptors were obtained from a person between 18 and 65 years old who received the Ad26.COV2.S COVID-19 vaccine or a placebo. Both conserved end residues are part of each CDR3. A D gene is named only where the DNA matches it firmly. Rows give clone size only sometimes, using once, few, many, or a class for an expanded clone.

clone_size: .
j_call: TRBJ1-1
d_call: TRBD1
v_call: TRBV7-9
cdr3_nt: TGTGCCAGCAGCTCCACAGGGGAACCGTCGAACACTGAAGCTTTCTTT
cdr3_aa: CASSSTGEPSNTEAFF

clone_size: .
j_call: TRBJ1-3
d_call: .
v_call: TRBV4-2
cdr3_nt: TGTGCCAGCAGCCAAGAGACCAGGGACTCTGGAAACACCATATATTTT
cdr3_aa: CASSQETRDSGNTIYF

clone_size: .
j_call: TRBJ2-3
d_call: .
v_call: TRBV7-9
cdr3_nt: TGTGCCAGCAGGCTACCGTTGGGAGATACGCAGTATTTT
cdr3_aa: CASRLPLGDTQYF

clone_size: once
j_call: TRBJ2-1
d_call: .
v_call: TRBV6-1
cdr3_nt: TGTGCCAGCAGTGAACTAGCTGCGGGGTTCGTCTACAATGAGCAGTTCTTC
cdr3_aa: CASSELAAGFVYNEQFF

clone_size: .
j_call: TRBJ2-7
d_call: .
v_call: TRBV6-1
cdr3_nt: TGTGCCAGCAGTGAAGCGCAAAGAGTCGAGCAGTACTTC
cdr3_aa: CASSEAQRVEQYF

clone_size: once
j_call: TRBJ2-3
d_call: TRBD2
v_call: TRBV10-1
cdr3_nt: TGCGCCAGCAGTGGGATTAGCGGGTCTAGCACAGATACGCAGTATTTT
cdr3_aa: CASSGISGSSTDTQYF

clone_size: .
j_call: TRBJ1-5
d_call: TRBD1
v_call: TRBV24-1
cdr3_nt: TGTGCCACCAGTGACTCTAGGACAGGGTCGAGAAATCAGCCCCAGCATTTT
cdr3_aa: CATSDSRTGSRNQPQHF

clone_size: .
j_call: TRBJ1-1
d_call: .
v_call: TRBV14
cdr3_nt: TGTGCCAGCAGCCAAGATCTTACTGCGGCGCCCGGAAGAGGCCAAGCTTTCTTT
cdr3_aa: CASSQDLTAAPGRGQAFF

clone_size: .
j_call: TRBJ2-1
d_call: .
v_call: TRBV18
cdr3_nt: TGTGCCAGCTCACCAAGGTCTATACCGAGCTCCTACAATGAGCAGTTCTTC
cdr3_aa: CASSPRSIPSSYNEQFF

clone_size: once
j_call: TRBJ2-6
d_call: .
v_call: TRBV10-3
cdr3_nt: TGTGCCACTAGGGCAGACTCTGGGGCCAACGTCCTGACTTTC
cdr3_aa: CATRADSGANVLTF

clone_size: few
j_call: TRBJ1-5
d_call: TRBD1
v_call: TRBV7-8
cdr3_nt: TGTGCCAGCAGCTCAAACAGGGGGTCGGTTATTCAGCCCCAGCATTTT
cdr3_aa: CASSSNRGSVIQPQHF

clone_size: .
j_call: TRBJ2-2
d_call: .
v_call: TRBV6-2/TRBV6-3
cdr3_nt: TGTGCCAGCAGTTATCGGCTTGACGGGGAGCTGTTTTTT
cdr3_aa: CASSYRLDGELFF

clone_size: .
j_call: TRBJ2-7
d_call: .
v_call: TRBV4-1
cdr3_nt: TGCGCCAGCAGCACGGGACACGGCTCCTACGAGCAGTACTTC
cdr3_aa: CASSTGHGSYEQYF

clone_size: .
j_call: TRBJ1-1
d_call: .
v_call: TRBV27
cdr3_nt: TGTGCCAGCAGCAACTCCGGGGGGCGGAATTCTCCTTTCTTT
cdr3_aa: CASSNSGGRNSPFF

clone_size: .
j_call: TRBJ2-3
d_call: TRBD1
v_call: TRBV5-1
cdr3_nt: TGCGCCAGCAGCTCCCGGGACAGGAGCACAGATACGCAGTATTTT
cdr3_aa: CASSSRDRSTDTQYF

clone_size: .
j_call: TRBJ2-4
d_call: .
v_call: TRBV7-2
cdr3_nt: TGTGCCAGCAGCTTTACGGGACTCAAAAACATTCAGTACTTC
cdr3_aa: CASSFTGLKNIQYF

clone_size: .
j_call: TRBJ2-7
d_call: TRBD2
v_call: TRBV7-2
cdr3_nt: TGTGCCAGCAGCTTAGCCGTCCGCGGGAGGTACGAGCAGTACTTC
cdr3_aa: CASSLAVRGRYEQYF

clone_size: .
j_call: TRBJ1-2
d_call: .
v_call: TRBV19
cdr3_nt: TGTGCCAGTAGTATACTTGGGTCAGGGGTCTATGGCTACACCTTC
cdr3_aa: CASSILGSGVYGYTF

clone_size: .
j_call: TRBJ1-2
d_call: .
v_call: TRBV9
cdr3_nt: TGTGCCAGCAGCGTAGTATCACAGGCGCTAGAAGGCTACACCTTC
cdr3_aa: CASSVVSQALEGYTF

clone_size: few
j_call: TRBJ1-1
d_call: .
v_call: TRBV7-2
cdr3_nt: TGTGCCAGCAGCACCCTACTCTTGATGAACACTGAAGCTTTCTTT
cdr3_aa: CASSTLLLMNTEAFF

clone_size: .
j_call: TRBJ2-7
d_call: .
v_call: TRBV9
cdr3_nt: TGTGCCAGCAGCGTTAGGGACGGCTCCTACGAGCAGTACTTC
cdr3_aa: CASSVRDGSYEQYF

clone_size: .
j_call: TRBJ2-3
d_call: TRBD2
v_call: TRBV27
cdr3_nt: TGTGCCAGCAGTCCCAGGACTAGCGCAGATACGCAGTATTTT
cdr3_aa: CASSPRTSADTQYF

clone_size: .
j_call: TRBJ2-1
d_call: .
v_call: TRBV2
cdr3_nt: TGTGCCAGCAAAGAAGGGCTTTACAATGAGCAGTTCTTC
cdr3_aa: CASKEGLYNEQFF

clone_size: .
j_call: TRBJ1-5
d_call: .
v_call: TRBV18
cdr3_nt: TGTGCCAGCTCTGCAGATAGGGGCAATCAGCCCCAGCATTTT
cdr3_aa: CASSADRGNQPQHF

clone_size: .
j_call: TRBJ1-3
d_call: TRBD1
v_call: TRBV15
cdr3_nt: TGTGCCACCAGCAGAGTGGGACAGGGAAACACCATATATTTT
cdr3_aa: CATSRVGQGNTIYF

clone_size: .
j_call: TRBJ1-5
d_call: TRBD1
v_call: TRBV7-2
cdr3_nt: TGTGCCAGCAGCCCTCGACAGGGAGTCCCTAGTAATCAGCCCCAGCATTTT
cdr3_aa: CASSPRQGVPSNQPQHF

clone_size: .
j_call: TRBJ1-5
d_call: .
v_call: TRBV28
cdr3_nt: TGTGCCAGCCTCGGGGCGCGGGGCCAGCCCCAGCATTTT
cdr3_aa: CASLGARGQPQHF

clone_size: once
j_call: TRBJ2-7
d_call: .
v_call: TRBV20-1
cdr3_nt: TGCAGTGCTAGAGATCAGGGCAAGCAGTACTTC
cdr3_aa: CSARDQGKQYF

clone_size: .
j_call: TRBJ1-2
d_call: .
v_call: TRBV19
cdr3_nt: TGTGCCAGTAGTATTGACAGCTACCTTAACTATGGCTACACCTTC
cdr3_aa: CASSIDSYLNYGYTF

clone_size: .
j_call: TRBJ2-7
d_call: TRBD2
v_call: TRBV6-5
cdr3_nt: TGTGCCAGCAGGGGTGTAGCGGGAGGGCCAGAGGAGCAGTACTTC
cdr3_aa: CASRGVAGGPEEQYF

clone_size: .
j_call: TRBJ1-1
d_call: .
v_call: TRBV29-1
cdr3_nt: TGCAGCGTTGAAGAAGGTGCAGGGAGGTTGACTGAAGCTTTCTTT
cdr3_aa: CSVEEGAGRLTEAFF

clone_size: .
j_call: TRBJ1-2
d_call: .
v_call: TRBV19
cdr3_nt: TGTGCCAGTACCCAACAGGGTTTCTATGGCTACACCTTC
cdr3_aa: CASTQQGFYGYTF

clone_size: few
j_call: TRBJ1-1
d_call: .
v_call: TRBV29-1
cdr3_nt: TGCAGCGTTGAAGGTAGTGAGGGCCTCACTGAAGCTTTCTTT
cdr3_aa: CSVEGSEGLTEAFF

clone_size: .
j_call: TRBJ1-1
d_call: .
v_call: TRBV9
cdr3_nt: TGTGCCAGCAGCGTAGATGGGGAGGCACGGGCAGACCGCGGCACTGAAGCTTTCTTT
cdr3_aa: CASSVDGEARADRGTEAFF

clone_size: .
j_call: TRBJ2-3
d_call: TRBD2
v_call: TRBV7-2
cdr3_nt: TGTGCCAGCAGCTTACAGGCTAGCGGGGGGGCCGGAGATACGCAGTATTTT
cdr3_aa: CASSLQASGGAGDTQYF

clone_size: .
j_call: TRBJ2-3
d_call: .
v_call: TRBV4-1
cdr3_nt: TGCGCCAGCAGCCAAGAGGGACGGCGTCCTCCGCAGTATTTT
cdr3_aa: CASSQEGRRPPQYF

clone_size: few
j_call: TRBJ1-5
d_call: .
v_call: TRBV7-2
cdr3_nt: TGTGCCAGCAGCTTAAAATCCGCTTGGCCCCAGCATTTT
cdr3_aa: CASSLKSAWPQHF

clone_size: .
j_call: TRBJ2-1
d_call: .
v_call: TRBV5-1
cdr3_nt: TGCGCCAGCAGCTTGGGCCCCACTAACAATGAGCAGTTCTTC
cdr3_aa: CASSLGPTNNEQFF

clone_size: .
j_call: TRBJ2-7
d_call: .
v_call: TRBV7-2
cdr3_nt: TGTGCCAGCAGCTTATTTGTAGCGAACGTGGGCGAGCAGTACTTC
cdr3_aa: CASSLFVANVGEQYF

clone_size: .
j_call: TRBJ1-3
d_call: TRBD1
v_call: TRBV2
cdr3_nt: TGTGCCAGCAGTACGGACAGGAGCTCTGGAAACACCATATATTTT
cdr3_aa: CASSTDRSSGNTIYF

clone_size: .
j_call: TRBJ2-7
d_call: TRBD1
v_call: TRBV6-5
cdr3_nt: TGTGCCAGCAGCACCACGGGACAGGGCACCTACGAGCAGTACTTC
cdr3_aa: CASSTTGQGTYEQYF

clone_size: .
j_call: TRBJ1-3
d_call: .
v_call: TRBV6-1
cdr3_nt: TGTGCCAGCAGTGAAGAGGGCTACACCATATATTTT
cdr3_aa: CASSEEGYTIYF

clone_size: .
j_call: TRBJ2-1
d_call: TRBD1
v_call: TRBV5-5
cdr3_nt: TGTGCCAGCAGCCTTGGACAGGGATCCTACAATGAGCAGTTCTTC
cdr3_aa: CASSLGQGSYNEQFF

clone_size: once
j_call: TRBJ2-7
d_call: .
v_call: TRBV4-3
cdr3_nt: TGCGCCAGCAGCCAAGGAGTTAATTACGAGCAGTACTTC
cdr3_aa: CASSQGVNYEQYF

clone_size: .
j_call: TRBJ1-4
d_call: .
v_call: TRBV5-1
cdr3_nt: TGCGCCAGCAGCTTGGCCATTAATGAAAAACTGTTTTTT
cdr3_aa: CASSLAINEKLFF

clone_size: .
j_call: TRBJ1-1
d_call: .
v_call: TRBV28
cdr3_nt: TGTGCCAGCAACGGGATAGGGGGGATGAGGAACACTGAAGCTTTCTTT
cdr3_aa: CASNGIGGMRNTEAFF

clone_size: .
j_call: TRBJ2-2
d_call: TRBD2
v_call: TRBV6-2/TRBV6-3
cdr3_nt: TGTGCCAGCAACCCCGGACTAGCGGGGGGGCTAGGGGCCGGGGAGCTGTTTTTT
cdr3_aa: CASNPGLAGGLGAGELFF

clone_size: .
j_call: TRBJ1-1
d_call: .
v_call: TRBV9
cdr3_nt: TGTGCCAGCAGCGCAACAGTGCTGGGTATGAACACTGAAGCTTTCTTT
cdr3_aa: CASSATVLGMNTEAFF